A single sample gave rise to the 12 T cell receptor beta chains below, sequenced in a study of early stage breast cancer tumors. TCRdb keeps only in-frame clones here, not all; method: immunoSEQ multiplex PCR. This sample yields 50,000 or so clones, of which approximately 80% are seen a single time; roughly 1.4% belongs to the top ten. The sample consisted of blood. Receptors were obtained from a person aged 50-59 years with breast cancer.

V gene TRBV30 combines with J gene TRBJ2-2, with D possibly matching TRBD1 (5 bases). Germline CDR1 is GTSNPN and CDR2 is SVGIG (reference sequence). This CDR3 is 15 amino acids long. V shed 0 bases and J shed 5 bases, with 13 bases lying between them. The CDR3 coding sequence is TGTGCCTGGAGTGTCAGCAGGGTCCAGACCGGGGAGCTGTTTTTT. Protein product: CAWSVSRVQTGELFF.

The chain employs TRBV15 and TRBJ2-5; D not resolved. The CDR3 is 14 residues long. Trimming shortened V by 0 bases and J by 11 bases, and 16 bases separated the two germline ends. Germline lookup yields CDR1 LNHNV and CDR2 YYDKDF (reference sequence). The DNA of the CDR3 is TGTGCCACCAGCAGAGACTCGTTCCAGCGCCGACAGTACTTC. Translation: CATSRDSFQRRQYF.

The chain recombines TRBV28 with TRBJ1-5; D possibly corresponds to TRBD1 (5 bases). Trimming left V 6 bases short and J 2 bases short, with 11 bases between. The length of the CDR3 is 14 residues. Per the germline V gene, CDR1 is MDHEN and CDR2 is SYDVKM. The DNA for the CDR3 is TGTGCCAGCAGCCCTCCGGGGGGCAATCAGCCCCAGCATTTT. Translating it yields CASSPPGGNQPQHF.

The chain couples TRBV6-1 to TRBJ1-4, with 7 nucleotides matching TRBD1. CDR1 is MNHNS and CDR2 is SASEGT in the germline V gene. J was trimmed by 0 bases and V by 7 bases; bases with no gene match: 5. The CDR3 loop spans 15 amino acids. CDR3 DNA: TGTGCCAGCACCGGGACAGCCGCAACTAATGAAAAACTGTTTTTT. Protein product: CASTGTAATNEKLFF.

In DNA form, the CDR3 reads TGTGCCACCAGTTCCGGGACTAGCGGCTCCTACGAGCAGTACTTC. This translates into CATSSGTSGSYEQYF. The V call is TRBV15, the J call TRBJ2-7; 11 nucleotides match TRBD2. Germline V lookup: CDR1 LNHNV, CDR2 YYDKDF (reference sequence). The CDR3 spans 15 residues. The trim removed 6 bases at V and 0 bases at J, leaving 4 bases unmatched.

The V and J genes are TRBV14 and TRBJ2-7; TRBD1 agrees at 7 bases. Germline V gives CDR1 SGHDN, CDR2 FVKESK. Trimming took 3 bases from V and 3 from J; bases not matched to a gene: 5. The CDR3 has 14 amino acids. The CDR3 reads CASSHDRDLYEQYF. The CDR3 nucleotides read TGTGCCAGCAGCCACGACAGGGATCTCTACGAGCAGTACTTC.

V and J are TRBV5-1 and TRBJ2-7; D is possibly TRBD1 (6 bases). Trimming took off 1 base at V and 3 bases at J, with 14 bases between the two ends. The CDR3 consists of 15 residues. Germline V gene lookup returns CDR1 SGHRS and CDR2 YFSETQ. The CDR3 spells CASSLIDGGHYEQYF. The CDR3 bases are TGCGCCAGCAGCTTGATTGATGGGGGACACTACGAGCAGTACTTC.

The chain recombines TRBV27 with TRBJ1-6; 10 bases agree with TRBD1. CDR1 is MNHEY and CDR2 is SMNVEV in the germline V gene (reference sequence). CDR3 size: 15 residues. Unmatched junction bases numbered 8, after V lost 7 bases and J lost 8 bases. CDR3 in amino acids: CASTGVGTGDSPLHF. CDR3 DNA: TGTGCCAGCACCGGCGTGGGGACAGGGGATTCACCCCTCCACTTT.

V gene TRBV2 combines with J gene TRBJ1-5; TRBD1 aligns across 9 bases. The CDR3 has 15 amino acids. In germline, CDR1 is SNHLY, CDR2 FYNNEI. Trimming cost V 7 bases and J 5 bases; bases outside gene matches: 9. The CDR3 is CASNPTRTGDQPQHF. For the CDR3, the DNA is TGTGCCAGCAATCCAACCCGGACAGGGGATCAGCCCCAGCATTTT. The full variable domain, completed using reference TRBV2 and TRBJ1-5, is EPEVTQTPSHQVTQMGQEVILRCVPISNHLYFYWYRQILGQKVEFLVSFYNNEISEKSEIFDDQFSVERPDGSNFTLKIRSTKLEDSAMYFCASNPTRTGDQPQHFGDGTRLSIL.

J is TRBJ2-3 and V is TRBV7-2; D is possibly TRBD1 (6 bases). Germline V gives CDR1 SGHTA, CDR2 FQGNSA. The CDR3 has 15 amino acids. The V gene lost 4 bases and the J gene lost 0 bases, with 11 bases spanning the gap. The CDR3 region has the DNA TGTGCCAGCAGCTCCGGACAGTTTAGCACAGATACGCAGTATTTT. Translated: CASSSGQFSTDTQYF.

This clone has a single count. The chain employs TRBV28 and TRBJ1-6; D not resolved. CDR3 length: 15 residues. V was pared by 7 bases and J by 8 bases, with 18 bases between. CDR1 MDHEN and CDR2 SYDVKM come from the germline V gene. The CDR3: CASTSGPGPYSPLHF. In nucleotides, the CDR3 is TGTGCCAGCACTTCAGGTCCAGGACCCTATTCACCCCTCCACTTT.

The V call is TRBV11-2, the J call TRBJ1-3; possible D gene TRBD1, 5 bases. From germline, CDR1 is SGHAT and CDR2 FQNNGV. CDR3 size: 16 residues. The ends were cut back, 1 base at V and 2 bases at J, with 12 bases in the middle. The CDR3 protein is CASSLVRGRAGNTIYF. The CDR3 DNA reads as TGTGCCAGCAGCTTAGTAAGGGGTCGGGCTGGAAACACCATATATTTT. The whole variable domain, remainder taken from reference TRBV11-2 and TRBJ1-3, is EAGVAQSPRYKIIEKRQSVAFWCNPISGHATLYWYQQILGQGPKLLIQFQNNGVVDDSQLPKDRFSAERLKGVDSTLKIQPAKLEDSAVYLCASSLVRGRAGNTIYFGEGSWLTVV.